A single sample is the source of the 2 T cell receptor beta chains below, sequenced in a study of T cell responses to AZD1222 COVID-19 vaccine. TCRdb's table, derived via immunoSEQ multiplex PCR, lists solely in-frame clones and lacks some. The sample lists 120,000 or so clones; around 90% were seen once. This specimen consisted of peripheral blood, obtained on day 0 of AZD1222 vaccination. The source of these receptors is an adult in good health.

This clone showed up just once. The chain couples TRBV9 to TRBJ1-1; maybe TRBD1 (5 bases). In germline, CDR1 is SGDLS, CDR2 YYNGEE. The CDR3 sequence is 18 residues long. Trimming took off 2 bases at V and 4 bases at J, with 24 bases between the two ends. CDR3 coding DNA: TGTGCCAGCAGCGTCTTAGTTGAGGCGGGCAGGGCGGGCACTGAAGCTTTCTTT. This translates into CASSVLVEAGRAGTEAFF.

This chain joins TRBV7-2 and TRBJ1-5, with D perhaps matching TRBD1 (6 bases). The CDR3 runs 15 residues. CDR1 and CDR2 from the germline V gene are SGHTA and FQGNSA. Trimming left V 5 bases short and J 7 bases short, with 18 bases between. The DNA for the CDR3 is TGTGCCAGCAGCGGCTCCTTGGGGGGCGGGCAGCCCCAGCATTTT. Its protein product is CASSGSLGGGQPQHF.